This entry lists 25 T cell receptor beta chains sequenced from one sample in a study of blood T cell repertoires in COVID-19. Repertoires were generated with immunoSEQ multiplex PCR, while TCRdb's copy carries only in-frame clones and drops some. The sample yields roughly 120,000 clones, more than 70% seen once. The sample taken for sequencing was peripheral blood. These receptors were collected from a human donor in a cohort sampled during active COVID-19.

The chain recombines TRBV10-1 with TRBJ1-6, with TRBD1 as a possible D gene (6 bases). V was pared by 3 bases and J by 10 bases, with 13 bases between. This CDR3 contains 14 residues. Germline CDR1 reads WNHNN; CDR2 reads SYGVQD (reference sequence). The CDR3 is CASSEGGGSSPLHF. CDR3 in DNA: TGCGCCAGCAGTGAAGGGGGAGGGTCCTCACCCCTCCACTTT.

J is TRBJ2-3 and V is TRBV5-1; weak D call: TRBD1 (5 bases). With 3 bases removed from V and 6 bases from J, the gap between germline ends came to 11 bases. The CDR3 covers 13 residues. Germline V CDR1 and CDR2: SGHRS, YFSETQ. The DNA of the CDR3 is TGCGCCAGCAGCTACAGGAGAGGCGATACGCAGTATTTT. It yields the protein CASSYRRGDTQYF.

The CDR3 sequence: CASSHADNQEAFF. The CDR3 DNA sequence: TGTGCCAGCAGCCACGCGGACAACCAAGAAGCTTTCTTT. V and J are TRBV3-1 (or the pseudogene TRBV3-2) and TRBJ1-1; D possibly corresponds to TRBD1 (5 bases). Trimming took off 3 bases at V and 8 bases at J, with 13 bases between the two ends. Germline V gene data show CDR1 as LGHDT and CDR2 as YNNKEL (reference sequence). This CDR3 comprises 13 residues.

The J gene is TRBJ1-4, the V gene TRBV4-1; tentatively, D is TRBD1 (5 bases). The CDR3 is 14 amino acids. Germline values: CDR1 MGHRA, CDR2 YSYEKL. Trimming removed 0 bases from V and 6 bases from J, with 8 bases in between. CDR3 loop: CASSQDRVDEKLFF. For the CDR3, the DNA is TGCGCCAGCAGCCAAGACAGGGTGGATGAAAAACTGTTTTTT.

The chain has TRBV25-1 and TRBJ2-5; TRBD1 might be the D (5 bases). The ends were cut back, 5 bases at V and 3 bases at J, with 7 bases in the middle. The CDR3 covers 12 residues. Germline loops: CDR1 MGHDK, CDR2 SYGVNS. The CDR3 region has the DNA TGTGCCAGCAGTCAAGGGGAAGAGACCCAGTACTTC. Its translation: CASSQGEETQYF. Full variable domain (remainder filled in from reference TRBV25-1 and TRBJ2-5): EADIYQTPRYLVIGTGKKITLECSQTMGHDKMYWYQQDPGMELHLIHYSYGVNSTEKGDLSSESTVSRIRTEHFPLTLESARPSHTSQYLCASSQGEETQYFGPGTRLLVL.

This clone was counted between two and nine times. The rearrangement uses TRBV4-1 and TRBJ2-7, with a weak D call TRBD1 (5 bases). Germline V CDR1 and CDR2: MGHRA, YSYEKL. V lost 0 bases to trimming and J lost 6 bases, with 9 bases between them. The CDR3 is 13 residues long. The CDR3 region has the DNA TGCGCCAGCAGCCAAGATTGGGGCTCCGAGCAGTACTTC. Translation gives CASSQDWGSEQYF.

V gene TRBV10-2 combines with J gene TRBJ2-7; 7 bases are shared with TRBD1. This CDR3 contains 14 residues. J was trimmed by 2 bases and V by 8 bases; bases with no gene match: 9. The germline V gene encodes CDR1 WSHSY and CDR2 SAAADI. The CDR3 region has the DNA TGCGCCAGCCGGAAAACGCAGGGGGCCTACGAGCAGTACTTC. Translation gives CASRKTQGAYEQYF.

The DNA for the CDR3 is TGTGCCAGCAGCTTGCCGGGGGGAGATAACTATGGCTACACCTTC. Amino acids: CASSLPGGDNYGYTF. The chain has TRBV5-4 and TRBJ1-2; TRBD1 might be the D (5 bases). The CDR3 totals 15 residues. Germline CDR1 reads SGHNT; CDR2 reads YYREEE (reference sequence). The ends were cut back, 1 base at V and 1 base at J, with 11 bases in the middle. Drawing the rest from reference TRBV5-4 and TRBJ1-2, the complete variable domain is ETGVTQSPTHLIKTRGQQVTLRCSSQSGHNTVSWYQQALGQGPQFIFQYYREEENGRGNFPPRFSGLQFPNYSSELNVNALELDDSALYLCASSLPGGDNYGYTFGSGTRLTVV.

The count of this clone is one. The rearrangement links TRBV3-1 (or the pseudogene TRBV3-2) to TRBJ2-7, with 10 bases matching TRBD2. Germline CDR1 and CDR2: LGHDT and YNNKEL (reference sequence). J lost 5 bases, V lost 3 bases, and 10 bases had no gene match. CDR3 size: 16 residues. The CDR3 protein is CASSHSPAGGVDEQYF. The DNA of the CDR3 is TGTGCCAGCAGCCATTCCCCAGCGGGAGGGGTGGACGAGCAGTACTTC.

This clone showed up just once. CDR3 DNA: TGTGCCAGCAGTTCATTACAGGGTCGGGATGGCTACACCTTC. Amino acid sequence: CASSSLQGRDGYTF. The chain is built from TRBV27 and TRBJ1-2, with D possibly TRBD1 on 6 matching bases. CDR1 is MNHEY, CDR2 SMNVEV, per germline (reference sequence). V lost 4 bases to trimming and J lost 6 bases, with 15 bases between them. The length of the CDR3 is 14 residues.

The chain couples TRBV7-9 to TRBJ1-2; 9 bases line up with TRBD1. The CDR3 has 17 amino acids. V lost 5 bases to trimming and J lost 4 bases; unmatched junction nucleotides: 14. Per germline, CDR1 SEHNR and CDR2 FQNEAQ (reference sequence). The CDR3 region has the DNA TGTGCCAGCAGCCTTGGACAGGGGCTTGCCGGAGGCTATGGCTACACCTTC. This sequence encodes CASSLGQGLAGGYGYTF.

The V call is TRBV18, the J call TRBJ1-3; the match to TRBD1 covers 9 bases. Trimming took 0 bases from V and 4 from J; bases not matched to a gene: 13. This CDR3 is 19 amino acids long. Germline loops: CDR1 KGHSH, CDR2 LQKENI. This CDR3 reads CASSPPSDRGLALGNTIYF. The DNA of the CDR3 is TGTGCCAGCTCACCACCGTCGGACAGGGGCCTTGCTTTAGGAAACACCATATATTTT.

In its sample, this clone was seen once. The V and J genes are TRBV10-3 and TRBJ2-3; TRBD2 might be the D (6 bases). Deletions cut 5 bases from V and 0 bases from J, with 9 bases between. Germline CDR1 reads ENHRY; CDR2 reads SYGVKD. CDR3 length: 14 amino acids. CDR3 sequence: CAISSDYSTDTQYF. CDR3 DNA sequence: TGTGCCATCAGTTCGGACTACAGCACAGATACGCAGTATTTT.

CDR3 residues: CASSHNYSPGTEAFF. The CDR3 DNA sequence: TGTGCCAGCAGCCACAACTATTCACCGGGCACTGAAGCTTTCTTT. The rearrangement uses TRBV11-2 and TRBJ1-1; D is ambiguous. The CDR3 is 15 residues long. From germline, CDR1 is SGHAT and CDR2 FQNNGV. V lost 5 bases, J lost 4 bases, and 17 bases lay in between.

For the CDR3, the DNA is TGTGCCAGCAGCCAAGACCTGTCGGGCTACGAGCAGTACTTC. Amino acid sequence: CASSQDLSGYEQYF. The J gene is TRBJ2-7, the V gene TRBV14; D is unclear. V gave up 0 bases and J gave up 3 bases, with 9 bases separating them. The CDR3 has 14 residues. Per the germline V gene, CDR1 is SGHDN and CDR2 is FVKESK.

The chain has TRBV5-1 and TRBJ2-7; 9 bases agree with TRBD2. Trimming at V came to 4 bases and at J to 5 bases, leaving 7 bases not matched to a gene. This CDR3 has 14 amino acids. Germline loops: CDR1 SGHRS, CDR2 YFSETQ. CDR3 residues: CASSPPASGNEQYF. CDR3 sequence (DNA): TGCGCCAGCAGCCCCCCGGCTAGCGGGAACGAGCAGTACTTC.

V gene TRBV10-3 combines with J gene TRBJ2-7; 7 bases are shared with TRBD2. The CDR3 has 14 residues. V trimming: 3 bases; J trimming: 5 bases; junction bases outside the gene matches: 7. Germline-derived CDR1 and CDR2 are ENHRY and SYGVKD. CDR3: CAISEGGSRHEQYF. DNA for the CDR3: TGTGCCATCAGTGAAGGCGGGAGTAGACACGAGCAGTACTTC.

This chain links TRBV11-2 with TRBJ2-7; 7 bases map to TRBD1. Losses at the gene ends were 4 bases for V and 5 bases for J; bases not matched to a gene: 8. Germline loops: CDR1 SGHAT, CDR2 FQNNGV. CDR3 length: 14 residues. The CDR3 coding sequence is TGTGCCAGCAGCTCGTCGACAGGGATGAACGAGCAGTACTTC. Its protein is CASSSSTGMNEQYF.

The gene calls are TRBV11-2 and TRBJ1-2; tentative D call: TRBD1 (6 bases). Germline lookup yields CDR1 SGHAT and CDR2 FQNNGV. Between the trimmed V and J ends, which lost 5 bases and 5 bases, there was a span of 9 bases. CDR3 length: 12 amino acids. The CDR3 reads CASSPTGYGYTF. In nucleotides, the CDR3 is TGTGCCAGCAGCCCGACAGGTTATGGCTACACCTTC.

To note about this clone: The CDR3 carries no conserved terminal phenylalanine or tryptophan, so it likely arises from a read error. The DNA is left out, because the CDR3 cannot be placed on it with certainty; the CDR3 is given as TCRdb lists it. The chain couples TRBV7-2 to TRBJ2-3; the table names TRBD2, a call not compared with the DNA. Both ends counted, the CDR3 spans 16 residues. From germline, CDR1 is SGHTA and CDR2 FQGNSA. The CDR3 sequence: CASSLGLGLAGNLDLS.

This chain connects TRBV6-1 to TRBJ1-1; D call uncertain. V gave up 2 bases and J gave up 8 bases, with 15 bases separating them. Per germline, CDR1 MNHNS and CDR2 SASEGT. The CDR3 loop spans 14 amino acids. CDR3 region: CASSEMWSEMEAFF. In DNA, the CDR3 is TGTGCCAGCAGTGAAATGTGGTCAGAAATGGAAGCTTTCTTT.

The chain employs TRBV10-2 and TRBJ2-1; 8 positions agree with TRBD1. The junction had 7 bases not matched to a gene; V was cut back by 4 bases and J by 5 bases. The CDR3 has 15 amino acids. Per the germline V gene, CDR1 is WSHSY and CDR2 is SAAADI. The DNA for the CDR3 is TGCGCCAGCAGTGGGGCAGGGGGCGTACACAATGAGCAGTTCTTC. Residues: CASSGAGGVHNEQFF.

This clone showed up just a few times. The J gene is TRBJ2-7, the V gene TRBV4-2; weak D call: TRBD1 (6 bases). Germline CDR1 is LGHNA and CDR2 is YNFKEQ. Trimming removed 3 bases from V and 3 bases from J, with 21 bases in between. The CDR3 sequence is 17 residues long. The CDR3 reads CASSQGLSSGGIYEQYF. DNA for the CDR3: TGTGCCAGCAGCCAGGGGTTGAGCTCTGGGGGCATCTACGAGCAGTACTTC.

The chain recombines TRBV30 with TRBJ2-1; TRBD2 aligns across 7 bases. Germline loops: CDR1 GTSNPN, CDR2 SVGIG (reference sequence). V gave up 5 bases and J gave up 3 bases; unmatched junction bases: 10. CDR3 length: 15 residues. As DNA, the CDR3 is TGTGCCTGGGGTGGCGGGGTAGCGGGCTACAATGAGCAGTTCTTC. Protein product: CAWGGGVAGYNEQFF.

The chain combines TRBV6-2 or TRBV6-3 with TRBJ2-2, with 9 nucleotides matching TRBD1. The length of the CDR3 is 18 residues. CDR1 and CDR2 (germline): MNHEY, SVGEGT. After removal of 0 bases from V and 4 bases from J, the junction contained 9 bases not matched to a gene. CDR3 nucleotide sequence: TGTGCCAGCAGTTACTCCGGGACAGGGATTTTACGCACCGGGGAGCTGTTTTTT. It is translated as CASSYSGTGILRTGELFF.